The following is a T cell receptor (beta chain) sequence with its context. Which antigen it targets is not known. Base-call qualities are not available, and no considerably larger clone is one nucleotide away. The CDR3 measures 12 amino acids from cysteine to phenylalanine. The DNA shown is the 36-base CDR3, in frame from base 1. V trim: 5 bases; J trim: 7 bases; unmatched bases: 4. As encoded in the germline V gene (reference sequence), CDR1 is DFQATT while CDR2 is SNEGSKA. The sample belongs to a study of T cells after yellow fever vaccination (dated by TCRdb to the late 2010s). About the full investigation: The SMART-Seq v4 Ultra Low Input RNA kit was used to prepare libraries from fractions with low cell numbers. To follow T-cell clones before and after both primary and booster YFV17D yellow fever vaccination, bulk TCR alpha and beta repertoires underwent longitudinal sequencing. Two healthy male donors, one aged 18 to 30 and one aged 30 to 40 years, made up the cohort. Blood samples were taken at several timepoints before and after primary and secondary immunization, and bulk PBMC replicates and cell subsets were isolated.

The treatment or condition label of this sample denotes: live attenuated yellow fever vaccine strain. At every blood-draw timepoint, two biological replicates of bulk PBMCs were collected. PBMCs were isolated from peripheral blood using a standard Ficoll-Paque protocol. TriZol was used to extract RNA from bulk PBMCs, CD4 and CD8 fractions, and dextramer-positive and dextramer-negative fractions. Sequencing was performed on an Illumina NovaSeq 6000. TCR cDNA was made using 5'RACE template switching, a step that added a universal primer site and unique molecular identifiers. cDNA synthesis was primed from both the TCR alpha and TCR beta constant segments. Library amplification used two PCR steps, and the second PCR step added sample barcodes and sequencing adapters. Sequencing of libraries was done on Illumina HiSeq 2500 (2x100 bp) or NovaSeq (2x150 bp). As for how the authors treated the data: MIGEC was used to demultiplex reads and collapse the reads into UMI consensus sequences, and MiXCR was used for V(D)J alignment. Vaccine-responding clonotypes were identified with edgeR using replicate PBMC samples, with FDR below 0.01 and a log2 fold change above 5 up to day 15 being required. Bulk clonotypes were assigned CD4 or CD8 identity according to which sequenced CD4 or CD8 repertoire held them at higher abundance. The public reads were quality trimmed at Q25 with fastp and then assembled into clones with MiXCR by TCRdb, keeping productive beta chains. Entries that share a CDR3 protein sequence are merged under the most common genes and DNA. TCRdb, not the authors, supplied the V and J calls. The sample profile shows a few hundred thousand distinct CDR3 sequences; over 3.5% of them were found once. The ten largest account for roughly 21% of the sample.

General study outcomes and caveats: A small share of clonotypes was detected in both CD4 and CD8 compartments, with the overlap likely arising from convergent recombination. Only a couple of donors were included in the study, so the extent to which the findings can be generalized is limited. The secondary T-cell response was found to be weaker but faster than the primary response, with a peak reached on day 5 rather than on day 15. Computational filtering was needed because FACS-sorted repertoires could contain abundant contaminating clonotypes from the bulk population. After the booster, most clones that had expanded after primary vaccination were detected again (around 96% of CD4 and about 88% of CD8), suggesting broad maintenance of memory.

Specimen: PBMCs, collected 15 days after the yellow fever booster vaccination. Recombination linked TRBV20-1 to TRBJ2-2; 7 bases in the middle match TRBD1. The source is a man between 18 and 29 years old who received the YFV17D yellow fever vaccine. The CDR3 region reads CSAAQGHGELFF. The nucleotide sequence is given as TGCAGTGCTGCACAGGGGCACGGGGAGCTGTTTTTT.